This T cell receptor beta chain stems from a study of technical replicates of blood from a few donors. The method was immunoSEQ multiplex PCR; TCRdb's version includes in-frame clones alone and lacks a portion of them. The sample comprises about 67,000 clones, about 98% of which are singletons, and around 0.15% rests with the top ten. Germline lookup yields CDR1 SGHRS and CDR2 YFSETQ. V lost 4 bases, J lost 3 bases, and 7 bases stayed unmatched. There are 15 residues in the CDR3. This clonotype was obtained from a human donor in good health. The sequenced material came from T cells isolated from PBMCs. The chain is built from TRBV5-1 and TRBJ2-1; TRBD2 matches 7 bases. The CDR3 loop reads CASSLGGVIYNEQFF. The CDR3 nucleotides are TGCGCCAGCAGCCTGGGGGGGGTTATCTACAATGAGCAGTTCTTC.